The 12 T cell receptor beta chains presented below share a single source sample, sequenced in a study of T-cell reconstitution after alpha-beta-depleted transplantation in children. Unique molecular identifiers tagged the TCRbeta library. TCRdb passed the PCR reads through MiXCR, listing each CDR3 protein once. The profile covers about 110,000 distinct CDR3 sequences, with about 6% appearing a single time and roughly 25% taken by the ten largest. Sequencing used PBMCs, mostly from graft donor cells, obtained 360 days after TCRalphabeta/CD19-depleted stem cell transplant. These receptors were taken from a male patient between 2 and 10 years old who had a stem cell transplant for acute lymphoblastic leukemia, so the T cells may come from the graft donor.

V usage is TRBV7-8 and J usage is TRBJ1-5; D call uncertain. V was trimmed by 5 bases and J by 3 bases, leaving 14 bases between them. The V gene's germline CDR1 is SGHVS and CDR2 FQNEAQ. The CDR3 has 15 amino acids. CDR3 bases: TGTGCCAGCAGCCAAAACGGGCGCCCCAATCAGCCCCAGCATTTT. Translated, it gives CASSQNGRPNQPQHF.

Only a few counts were recorded for this clonotype. The chain links TRBV4-1 to TRBJ2-3; 9 bases align to TRBD2. Trimming removed 0 bases from V and 6 bases from J; junction bases left unmatched: 4. The CDR3 is 15 amino acids. CDR1 and CDR2 from the germline V gene are MGHRA and YSYEKL. The DNA of the CDR3 is TGCGCCAGCAGCCAAGAGTTAGCGGGAGCGGATACGCAGTATTTT. The encoded protein is CASSQELAGADTQYF.

The V gene is TRBV11-2, the J gene TRBJ2-6, with D tentatively TRBD1 or TRBD2 (6 bases each). The CDR3 runs 19 residues. From germline, CDR1 is SGHAT and CDR2 FQNNGV. The ends were cut back, 0 bases at V and 4 bases at J, with 19 bases in the middle. This CDR3 reads CASSLDAMRWGAGANVLTF. The CDR3 DNA reads TGTGCCAGCAGCTTAGATGCGATGAGATGGGGGGCCGGGGCCAACGTCCTGACTTTC.

The chain is built from TRBV5-6 and TRBJ2-7; D uncertain. CDR1 is SGHDT, CDR2 YYEEEE, per germline. There are 11 residues in the CDR3. Trimming pared 2 bases from V and 10 bases from J, leaving 10 bases between. Here the CDR3 DNA reads TGTGCCAGCAGCTTAAGCAGTAGCCAGTACTTC. Amino acid sequence: CASSLSSSQYF.

This clonotype was found many times. The chain is built from TRBV5-1 and TRBJ2-2, with 10 bases fitting TRBD1. The germline CDR1 and CDR2 sequences are SGHRS and YFSETQ. The CDR3 spans 16 residues. V lost 4 bases, J lost 3 bases, and 6 bases stayed unmatched. This CDR3 is CASSPRDRGYTGELFF. The CDR3 DNA is TGCGCCAGCAGCCCCCGGGACAGGGGATACACCGGGGAGCTGTTTTTT. The variable domain in full, completed from reference TRBV5-1 and TRBJ2-2, reads KAGVTQTPRYLIKTRGQQVTLSCSPISGHRSVSWYQQTPGQGLQFLFEYFSETQRNKGNFPGRFSGRQFSNSRSEMNVSTLELGDSALYLCASSPRDRGYTGELFFGEGSRLTVL.

At least ten counts were recorded for this clonotype. The chain employs TRBV25-1 and TRBJ1-5, with no clear D. CDR1 is MGHDK and CDR2 is SYGVNS in the germline V gene. The CDR3 has 14 residues. Trimming took 5 bases from V and 3 from J, leaving 11 bases between them. The CDR3 sequence: CASSSGGINQPQHF. DNA for the CDR3: TGTGCCAGCAGTAGTGGAGGCATCAATCAGCCCCAGCATTTT.

This clonotype has ten or more counts. The chain links TRBV29-1 to TRBJ1-1, with TRBD1 as a possible D gene (5 bases). The germline V gene has CDR1 SQVTM and CDR2 ANQGSEA. Trimming cost V 4 bases and J 4 bases, with 16 bases left between them. The CDR3 extends over 14 amino acids. DNA of the CDR3: TGCAGCGTTGGGGGACGAGCGGGGGTCACTGAAGCTTTCTTT. Protein product: CSVGGRAGVTEAFF.

This chain uses TRBV6-5 with TRBJ2-5; 8 positions match TRBD1. V lost 2 bases, J lost 5 bases, and 4 bases stayed unmatched. The CDR3 runs to 14 residues. The V gene's germline CDR1 is MNHEY and CDR2 SVGAGI. The CDR3 nucleotides read TGTGCCAGCAGTTACGCCAGGGGGCGGGAGACCCAGTACTTC. Its protein product is CASSYARGRETQYF.

As concerns this clonotype: The CDR3 does not close with the conserved phenylalanine or tryptophan, likely indicating a read error. This chain links TRBV28 with TRBJ1-1; D is unresolved. The V end lost 1 base, the J end lost 0 bases, and 9 bases lay between the germline ends. The germline CDR1 and CDR2 sequences are MDHEN and SYDVKM. The CDR3 is 15 residues long. CDR3 DNA sequence: TGTGCCAGCAGTTTATTTCCGGATGTGAACACTGAAGCTTTCCTT. It translates to CASSLFPDVNTEAFL.

The chain recombines TRBV6-5 with TRBJ2-5; 7 bases agree with TRBD1. Germline CDR1 MNHEY, CDR2 SVGAGI. Trimming removed 0 bases from V and 4 bases from J; junction bases left unmatched: 5. This CDR3 has 15 amino acids. In DNA form, the CDR3 reads TGTGCCAGCAGTTACTCGCCGGGACAGAGAGAGACCCAGTACTTC. Translating gives CASSYSPGQRETQYF.

This clonotype has a count of ten or more. V usage is TRBV27 and J usage is TRBJ2-3; D is undetermined. The germline V and J ends were trimmed by 0 bases and 2 bases, with 12 bases remaining between them. CDR1 and CDR2 from the germline V gene are MNHEY and SMNVEV (reference sequence). The CDR3 loop spans 16 amino acids. This CDR3 is CASSLSSGYITDTQYF. CDR3 nucleotides: TGTGCCAGCAGTTTATCGAGTGGCTACATCACAGATACGCAGTATTTT.

This clonotype was detected many times. The V gene is TRBV7-9, the J gene TRBJ1-6; 7 bases match TRBD1. Germline values: CDR1 SEHNR, CDR2 FQNEAQ (reference sequence). The CDR3 runs to 15 residues. V lost 5 bases and J lost 8; bases outside the gene matches: 9. The CDR3 sequence: CASSAPGTVDSPLHF. DNA of the CDR3: TGTGCCAGCAGCGCCCCCGGGACAGTAGATTCACCCCTCCACTTT. Full variable domain (rest looked up from reference TRBV7-9 and TRBJ1-6): DTGVSQNPRHKITKRGQNVTFRCDPISEHNRLYWYRQTLGQGPEFLTYFQNEAQLEKSRLLSDRFSAERPKGSFSTLEIQRTEQGDSAMYLCASSAPGTVDSPLHFGNGTRLTVT.